These T cell receptor beta chains were read from a single sample in a study of PD-1 blockade in classical Hodgkin lymphoma. The table came from immunoSEQ multiplex PCR; TCRdb's copy has only in-frame clones and leaves some out. The sample lists 30,000 to 40,000 clones, more than 80% occurring once. The specimen was CD4+ T cells from blood, collected at baseline. The receptors here all came from a human donor with classical Hodgkin lymphoma. The CDR3 runs from the conserved cysteine through the conserved F or W. D genes are given only for firm matches. The size of a clone is reported for some rows only, either as once, few or many, or as a class for expanded clones.

CDR3aa | CDR3nt | v_gene | abundance | j_gene | d_gene
CASSYREGQPQHF | TGTGCCAGCAGCTATAGGGAAGGTCAGCCCCAGCATTTT | TRBV27 | NA | TRBJ1-5 | NA
CASSVYGSSYEQYF | TGTGCCAGCAGTGTCTACGGGAGCTCCTACGAGCAGTACTTC | TRBV25-1 | NA | TRBJ2-7 | NA
CASSRGGHTQYF | TGTGCCAGCAGCAGGGGGGGACATACGCAGTATTTT | TRBV21-1 | once | TRBJ2-3 | NA
CARSYQGNQPQHF | TGTGCCAGAAGTTACCAGGGCAATCAGCCCCAGCATTTT | TRBV5-3 | NA | TRBJ1-5 | NA
CASSQCYEQYF | TGCGCCAGCAGTCAATGTTACGAGCAGTACTTC | TRBV23-1 | NA | TRBJ2-7 | NA
CASSFGQYNEQFF | TGTGCCAGCAGTTTCGGACAGTACAATGAGCAGTTCTTC | TRBV27 | NA | TRBJ2-1 | NA
CASSYEAGGYETQYF | TGTGCCAGCAGTTATGAGGCAGGGGGGTACGAGACCCAGTACTTC | TRBV6-5 | NA | TRBJ2-5 | NA
CSGAEGATGLYEQYF | TGCAGCGGGGCCGAGGGGGCGACGGGACTTTACGAGCAGTACTTC | TRBV29-1 | NA | TRBJ2-7 | NA
CASSDRRNTGELFF | TGTGCCAGCAGTGACAGACGGAACACCGGGGAGCTGTTTTTT | TRBV2 | NA | TRBJ2-2 | NA
CASSLLAGAGELFF | TGTGCCAGCAGCTTACTAGCCGGGGCCGGGGAGCTGTTTTTT | TRBV5-6 | NA | TRBJ2-2 | NA
CASSLASAGASYEQYF | TGTGCCAGCAGCTTAGCGTCGGCGGGAGCTTCCTACGAGCAGTACTTC | TRBV7-8 | NA | TRBJ2-7 | TRBD2
CASSGAQQGGNSPLHF | TGTGCCAGCAGTGGGGCCCAGCAGGGAGGAAATTCACCCCTCCACTTT | TRBV2 | NA | TRBJ1-6 | NA
CASSFPPTGIGFFNTEAFF | TGTGCCAGCAGTTTCCCCCCTACAGGGATCGGATTTTTCAACACTGAAGCTTTCTTT | TRBV28 | NA | TRBJ1-1 | NA
CASHSGANVLTF | TGTGCCAGTCACTCTGGGGCCAACGTCCTGACTTTC | TRBV6-5 | NA | TRBJ2-6 | NA
CASSSPLRGHGYTF | TGTGCCAGCAGTTCCCCCCTCAGGGGGCATGGCTACACCTTC | TRBV27 | NA | TRBJ1-2 | TRBD1
CASSLTGQAGETQYF | TGTGCCAGCAGCTTGACGGGACAGGCGGGGGAGACCCAGTACTTC | TRBV5-6 | once | TRBJ2-5 | TRBD1
CASSSLPYSGNTIYF | TGTGCCAGCAGCTCGCTCCCTTACTCTGGAAACACCATATATTTT | TRBV21-1 | NA | TRBJ1-3 | NA
CASSQTHGTGVYNEQFF | TGTGCCAGCAGCCAAACCCACGGGACAGGGGTCTACAATGAGCAGTTCTTC | TRBV5-6 | NA | TRBJ2-1 | TRBD1
CASRDRAVEVLFF | TGTGCCAGCAGAGACAGGGCCGTTGAAGTGCTGTTTTTT | TRBV19 | NA | TRBJ1-4 | TRBD1
CASSQFGETGELFF | TGTGCCAGCAGCCAGTTTGGGGAGACCGGGGAGCTGTTTTTT | TRBV4-2 | NA | TRBJ2-2 | NA
CASSLTKFPLEQYF | TGTGCCAGCAGCTTAACTAAGTTCCCCCTCGAGCAGTACTTC | TRBV11-2 | NA | TRBJ2-7 | NA
CASSSRSDTIYF | TGTGCCAGCTCCTCAAGGTCGGACACCATATATTTT | TRBV18 | NA | TRBJ1-3 | NA
CAWSVSLGRAGELFF | TGTGCCTGGAGTGTAAGCCTCGGTAGGGCCGGGGAGCTGTTTTTT | TRBV30 | NA | TRBJ2-2 | NA
CASSSGTAIEAFF | TGTGCCAGCAGTTCCGGGACAGCAATTGAAGCTTTCTTT | TRBV2 | NA | TRBJ1-1 | TRBD1
CASSLRTGDNEQFF | TGTGCCAGCAGTTTAAGGACAGGGGACAATGAGCAGTTCTTC | TRBV28 | NA | TRBJ2-1 | TRBD1
CATRQTLAKNIQYF | TGTGCCACCAGACAAACCCTAGCCAAAAACATTCAGTACTTC | TRBV28 | NA | TRBJ2-4 | NA
CASSLPGGGYTF | TGTGCCAGCAGTTTACCCGGGGGAGGCTACACCTTC | TRBV28 | NA | TRBJ1-2 | NA